This entry features one T cell receptor (beta chain) sequence. These data come from a study of blood T cell repertoires in COVID-19. Looking at the study overall: Acute-phase and convalescent COVID-19 samples originated in the United States, Italy and Spain. The analysed material was cDNA or gDNA that came from T cells, B-cell-depleted T cells, or PBMCs.

Per the authors' pipeline: Nucleated cell number was recorded as an estimate derived from reference gene primer amplification. TCRdb's copy holds only in-frame clones and misses some; the assay was immunoSEQ multiplex PCR. V, J and clone size are those of that table, while D and trimming were read from the DNA. The sample has around 320,000 clones, around 88% seen once. This CDR3 region has 13 residues. V lost 10 bases to trimming and J lost 0 bases, with 7 bases between them. In germline, CDR1 is MNHEY, CDR2 SVGAGI. Sequencing was done on a sample of peripheral blood. The TCR was taken from a woman in her 30s who had recovered from COVID-19. The chain has TRBV6-5 and TRBJ2-6; no definite D call. This CDR3 reads CATAVSGANVLTF. Here the CDR3 DNA reads TGTGCCACCGCGGTCTCTGGGGCCAACGTCCTGACTTTC.